Presented here are 2 T cell receptor beta chains from one specimen sequenced in a study of cytomegalovirus exposure and HLA in healthy donors. The PCR contained 60 Vbeta and 13 Jbeta primers. TCRdb's copy holds only in-frame clones and misses some; the assay was immunoSEQ multiplex PCR. Of about 130,000 clones listed, approximately 80% are singletons. Sequencing used PBMCs. The receptors shown here come from a young man in good health and CMV-seronegative.

The chain carries TRBV7-2 and TRBJ2-5; 8 nucleotides agree with TRBD2. The CDR3 has 14 residues. Germline CDR1 is SGHTA and CDR2 is FQGNSA. The junction had 16 bases not matched to a gene; V was cut back by 5 bases and J by 14 bases. DNA of the CDR3: TGTGCCAGCAGCGGTCTAGCGGGTGGCTCTAGATATTACTTC. Translating it yields CASSGLAGGSRYYF. Based on the CDR3 plus reference TRBV7-2 and TRBJ2-5, the full variable domain is GAGVSQSPSNKVTEKGKDVELRCDPISGHTALYWYRQSLGQGLEFLIYFQGNSAPDKSGLPSDRFSAERTGGSVSTLTIQRTQQEDSAVYLCASSGLAGGSRYYFGPGTRLLVL.

This chain connects TRBV4-1 to TRBJ1-1, with D perhaps TRBD1 (6 bases). CDR3 length: 15 amino acids. Trimming stripped 1 base from V and 5 bases from J, with 14 bases between. Germline CDR1 and CDR2: MGHRA and YSYEKL. For the CDR3, the DNA is TGCGCCAGCAGCCAAGGACAGGCCCTAAGAACTGAAGCTTTCTTT. Its translation: CASSQGQALRTEAFF.